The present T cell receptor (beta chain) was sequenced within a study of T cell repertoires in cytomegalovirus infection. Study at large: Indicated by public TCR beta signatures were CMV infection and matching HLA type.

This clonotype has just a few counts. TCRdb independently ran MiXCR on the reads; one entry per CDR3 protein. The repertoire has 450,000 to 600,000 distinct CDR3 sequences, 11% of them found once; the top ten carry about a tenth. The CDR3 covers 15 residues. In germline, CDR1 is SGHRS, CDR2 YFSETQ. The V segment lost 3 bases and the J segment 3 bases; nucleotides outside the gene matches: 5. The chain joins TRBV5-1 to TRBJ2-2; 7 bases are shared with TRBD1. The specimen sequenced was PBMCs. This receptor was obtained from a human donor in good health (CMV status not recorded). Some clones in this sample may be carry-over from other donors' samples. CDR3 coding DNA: TGCGCCAGCAGCTCGGGACAGATGTACACCGGGGAGCTGTTTTTT. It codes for CASSSGQMYTGELFF.